This T cell receptor beta chain is drawn from a study of shared clonotypes between healthy human individuals. Points from the study as a whole: Donor clonotype sharing was expected to depend on sequencing depth. Generally, estimated richness proved larger in naive subsets than it did in memory subsets. Naive CD4 clonotypes overlapped across a handful of donors at roughly 5.1%.

Trimming cost V 2 bases and J 7 bases; bases outside gene matches: 9. The CDR3 covers 14 residues. CDR1 and CDR2 (germline): SQVTM, ANQGSEA. TCRdb's copy holds only in-frame clones and misses some; the assay was immunoSEQ multiplex PCR. The repertoire holds over a million clones, with about 96% as singletons. A note on this clone: What it binds is not known.

The source material was naive CD4+ T cells sorted from blood. Subset of the sample: CD45RA+ positively selected. V is TRBV29-1 and J is TRBJ1-2, with 8 bases that match TRBD1. This TCR derives from a man aged 30-40 years in good health. CDR3 nucleotides: TGCAGCGTTGAAAAAATCCAGGGGGCTGGTGGCTACACCTTC. It yields the protein CSVEKIQGAGGYTF.